This T cell receptor (beta chain) was recovered during a study of vaccination effects on CD4 cells after COVID-19. Study details: Antigen-specific CD4+ T cell clonotypes were called by their expansion after viral peptide-pool culture in ViraFEST.

Looked up from germline, CDR1 is SNHLY and CDR2 is FYNNEI. This CDR3 contains 15 residues. With 2 bases removed from V and 2 bases from J, the gap between germline ends came to 10 bases. The repertoire was sequenced with immunoSEQ multiplex PCR; TCRdb's copy has only in-frame clones and lacks some. The data contain some 30,000 clones, around 74% of them singletons. CD4+ T cells were isolated after around ten days of culture. All participants had two doses of either the BNT162b2 or mRNA-1273 vaccine. Remarks on this clone: Its antigen remains unknown.

The receptor was isolated from a human donor who received a COVID-19 vaccine. The material was CD4+ T cells from PBMCs cultured without peptide, obtained after COVID-19 vaccination. The rearrangement uses TRBV2 and TRBJ2-4; D is uncertain. CDR3 coding DNA: TGTGCCAGCAGTGAAAAGGGCCCCACCAAAAACATTCAGTACTTC. Translated, it gives CASSEKGPTKNIQYF.